The 29 T cell receptor beta chains given below trace back to one sample, sequenced in a study of vaccination and CD4 T cells after COVID-19. An Oncomine TCR Beta short-read assay was used to sequence the DNA from cultured CD4+ T cells. MiXCR, applied by TCRdb to the PCR reads, yields one record per CDR3 protein. This repertoire shows 7,000 or so distinct CDR3 sequences, roughly 40% found once; its top ten account for under 35%. No antigen has been assigned to these receptors. Indicated treatment: roughly ten-day PBMC culture with coronavirus spike peptide pools or control peptides (ViraFEST assay). Gathered ahead of the COVID-19 pandemic (2011-2018) were the CD4+ T cells of the unexposed donor. Input material: CD4+ T cells from blood, cultured in vitro. The receptors were sampled from a human donor in good health.

V is TRBV7-3 and J is TRBJ1-2; 8 positions agree with TRBD1. The germline V gene encodes CDR1 SGHTA and CDR2 FQGTGA. The CDR3 has 15 amino acids. V was pared by 7 bases and J by 6 bases, with 13 bases of the junction left unmatched. This chain's CDR3 is CASTTTGGDVDGYTF. The CDR3 DNA reads as TGTGCCAGCACCACAACAGGGGGTGATGTAGATGGCTACACCTTC.

The chain uses TRBV5-1 and TRBJ1-2; D is perhaps TRBD1 (6 bases). The CDR3 loop spans 17 amino acids. V lost 2 bases, J lost 6 bases, and 23 bases lay in between. Germline CDR1 reads SGHRS; CDR2 reads YFSETQ. In nucleotides, the CDR3 is TGCGCCAGCAGCTTCCTGGGTTTGGGGGGCGCCGTAGATGGCTACACCTTC. This codes for CASSFLGLGGAVDGYTF.

The rearrangement joins TRBV29-1 to TRBJ2-7; perhaps TRBD1 as D (5 bases). Germline lookup yields CDR1 SQVTM and CDR2 ANQGSEA. The germline V and J ends were trimmed by 4 bases and 5 bases, with 12 bases remaining between them. The CDR3 runs to 12 residues. The CDR3 protein is CSVAGHYNEQYF. CDR3 sequence (DNA): TGCAGCGTTGCTGGACACTATAACGAGCAGTACTTC.

Relative to its sample, this clonotype is medium-sized. This chain connects TRBV15 to TRBJ1-3; D not resolved. The CDR3 contains 16 residues. Germline CDR1 LNHNV, CDR2 YYDKDF (reference sequence). V shed 0 bases and J shed 0 bases, with 9 bases lying between them. The chain's CDR3 is CATSRDRVASGNTIYF. The CDR3 DNA sequence: TGTGCCACCAGCAGAGATCGGGTAGCCTCTGGAAACACCATATATTTT.

This CDR3 is CASSPPGASAFF. DNA for the CDR3: TGTGCCAGCAGTCCCCCGGGGGCGTCGGCTTTCTTT. The chain has TRBV7-9 and TRBJ1-1; D is possibly TRBD1 (6 bases). The CDR3 is made up of 12 amino acids. Trimming left V 6 bases short and J 11 bases short, with 16 bases between. The germline V gene encodes CDR1 SEHNR and CDR2 FQNEAQ (reference sequence).

J is TRBJ1-5 and V is TRBV25-1, with 8 bases lining up with TRBD1. The CDR3 covers 16 residues. Germline V CDR1 and CDR2: MGHDK, SYGVNS. With 4 bases clipped from V and 3 bases from J, the junction kept 8 bases outside the gene matches. The CDR3 sequence: CASSGGQGRLNQPQHF. CDR3 in DNA: TGTGCCAGCAGTGGAGGACAGGGAAGGCTCAATCAGCCCCAGCATTTT.

The J gene is TRBJ1-1, the V gene TRBV7-6; D is perhaps TRBD1 (5 bases). The V and J ends lost 0 bases and 2 bases respectively, with 10 bases between them. CDR1 and CDR2 from the germline V gene are SGHVS and FNYEAQ. This CDR3 contains 15 residues. CDR3 loop: CASSLANGGNTEAFF. The CDR3 bases are TGTGCCAGCAGCTTAGCGAACGGGGGAAACACTGAAGCTTTCTTT. The variable domain in full, with the rest retrieved from reference TRBV7-6 and TRBJ1-1, is GAGVSQSPRYKVTKRGQDVALRCDPISGHVSLYWYRQALGQGPEFLTYFNYEAQQDKSGLPNDRFSAERPEGSISTLTIQRTEQRDSAMYRCASSLANGGNTEAFFGQGTRLTVV.

The chain employs TRBV27 and TRBJ1-1; TRBD1 might be the D (5 bases). Germline-derived CDR1 and CDR2 are MNHEY and SMNVEV (reference sequence). The CDR3 has 12 residues. The V gene lost 6 bases and the J gene lost 5 bases, with 10 bases spanning the gap. The CDR3 here is CASSRGGTEAFF. The DNA for the CDR3 is TGTGCCAGCAGCCGGGGGGGGACTGAAGCTTTCTTT.

The chain joins TRBV19 to TRBJ2-7; the D gene is possibly TRBD1 (6 bases). Trimming stripped 4 bases from V and 2 bases from J, with 12 bases between. The CDR3 runs to 14 residues. The germline V gene has CDR1 LNHDA and CDR2 SQIVND (reference sequence). CDR3 amino acids: CASSRSGQTYEQYF. The CDR3 bases are TGTGCCAGTAGTAGGTCGGGACAAACCTACGAGCAGTACTTC.

The chain recombines TRBV7-9 with TRBJ1-5, with D maybe TRBD1 (5 bases). The germline V gene encodes CDR1 SEHNR and CDR2 FQNEAQ (reference sequence). The CDR3 covers 12 residues. V was cut by 8 bases and J by 2 bases, with 7 bases left in between. DNA of the CDR3: TGTGCCAGCGGGGGTGGCAATCAGCCCCAGCATTTT. Translated: CASGGGNQPQHF.

This clonotype was seen a handful of times. The chain has TRBV6-1 and TRBJ2-3; perhaps TRBD2 as D (6 bases). V lost 5 bases and J 0 bases, leaving 18 bases between the germline ends. In germline, CDR1 is MNHNS, CDR2 SASEGT. There are 17 residues in the CDR3. The CDR3 coding sequence is TGTGCCAGCAGTACAGGCATGGGACTTACTAGCACAGATACGCAGTATTTT. Translating it yields CASSTGMGLTSTDTQYF.

This chain uses TRBV12-5 with TRBJ1-5; no reliable D call. This CDR3 has 17 amino acids. Per germline, CDR1 LGHNT and CDR2 FRNRAP. V lost 6 bases and J lost 4, with 22 bases in between. In nucleotides, the CDR3 is TGTGCTAGTGGGCGAGGTCCTTATGGACCATCGAATCAGCCCCAGCATTTT. Protein: CASGRGPYGPSNQPQHF.

This clonotype turned up a few times. The V call is TRBV20-1, the J call TRBJ1-4; no definite D call. This CDR3 is 14 amino acids long. V lost 1 base to trimming and J lost 7 bases, with 13 bases between them. The germline V gene encodes CDR1 DFQATT and CDR2 SNEGSKA (reference sequence). Here the CDR3 reads CSARGSQVLEKLFF. The CDR3 region has the DNA TGCAGTGCTAGAGGGTCTCAGGTCCTTGAAAAACTGTTTTTT.

The chain joins TRBV11-2 to TRBJ2-3; D perhaps matches TRBD1 (6 bases). The CDR3 runs to 16 residues. Germline V lookup: CDR1 SGHAT, CDR2 FQNNGV. Trimming left V 1 base short and J 5 bases short, with 16 bases between. CDR3 protein: CASSLGPQGLIDTQYF. The CDR3 DNA reads as TGTGCCAGCAGCTTAGGCCCACAGGGTTTAATAGATACGCAGTATTTT.

J is TRBJ2-7 and V is TRBV18; TRBD1 or TRBD2 may be the D gene (6 bases each). The germline V and J ends were trimmed by 3 bases and 5 bases, with 17 bases remaining between them. The CDR3 extends over 15 amino acids. Germline V gene lookup returns CDR1 KGHSH and CDR2 LQKENI. This CDR3 reads CASSPNRVGGNEQYF. CDR3 coding DNA: TGTGCCAGCTCACCTAACAGGGTAGGGGGGAACGAGCAGTACTTC.

For the CDR3, the DNA is TGTGCCAGCACCATCCAGGCGGGATACAATGAGCAGTTCTTC. The encoded protein is CASTIQAGYNEQFF. This chain links TRBV6-2 or TRBV6-3 with TRBJ2-1; perhaps TRBD2 as D (6 bases). The CDR3 contains 14 residues. Trimming removed 7 bases at V and 4 bases at J, with 14 bases between. The V gene's germline CDR1 is MNHEY and CDR2 SVGEGT.

The genes are TRBV7-3 and TRBJ2-2; TRBD2 aligns across 10 bases. The length of the CDR3 is 20 residues. The trim removed 1 base at V and 0 bases at J, leaving 11 bases unmatched. The germline gives CDR1 SGHTA, CDR2 FQGTGA. Here the CDR3 reads CASSLNGPRAGGPNTGELFF. DNA of the CDR3: TGTGCCAGCAGCTTAAACGGGCCTAGAGCGGGGGGGCCGAACACCGGGGAGCTGTTTTTT.

This clonotype was observed a handful of times. The chain recombines TRBV6-1 with TRBJ1-2, with 10 bases aligning to TRBD1. This CDR3 comprises 14 residues. Germline trimming cut 5 bases from V and 6 bases from J; bases unmatched to any gene: 6. Germline V CDR1 and CDR2: MNHNS, SASEGT. The CDR3 loop reads CASSILTGGDGYTF. CDR3 bases: TGTGCCAGCAGTATCCTGACAGGGGGCGATGGCTACACCTTC.

This chain uses TRBV2 with TRBJ2-5; 11 bases fit TRBD2. V was clipped by 5 bases and J by 0 bases; unmatched bases: 5. From germline, CDR1 is SNHLY and CDR2 FYNNEI. This CDR3 has 16 residues. CDR3 sequence reads: CASSYVAGGYQETQYF. In DNA, the CDR3 is TGTGCCAGCAGTTACGTAGCGGGGGGGTACCAAGAGACCCAGTACTTC.

The genes are TRBV6-5 and TRBJ2-1; 9 nucleotides agree with TRBD1. J gave up 8 bases and V 2 bases, and 13 bases lay outside the gene matches. Germline CDR1 MNHEY, CDR2 SVGAGI. The CDR3 length is 17 residues. This CDR3 reads CASSYRSVGQGSHEQFF. Written as DNA, the CDR3 is TGTGCCAGCAGTTACAGATCCGTGGGACAGGGTAGTCATGAGCAGTTCTTC.

This clonotype was counted only a few times. The chain has TRBV28 and TRBJ1-5, with D uncertain. The CDR3 loop spans 15 amino acids. V gave up 2 bases and J gave up 6 bases, with 14 bases separating them. The germline V gene encodes CDR1 MDHEN and CDR2 SYDVKM. CDR3 DNA: TGTGCCAGCAGTTTAATCGAAGGGAGTCGTCAGCCCCAGCATTTT. Translated: CASSLIEGSRQPQHF.

There are a few counts of this clonotype. The chain combines TRBV15 with TRBJ2-7, with 14 bases identical to TRBD2. Germline assignment: CDR1 LNHNV and CDR2 YYDKDF (reference sequence). CDR3 size: 13 residues. Trimming removed 6 bases from V and 7 bases from J; junction bases left unmatched: 2. The CDR3 nucleotides are TGTGCCACCAGGGGACTAGCGGGGGTAGAGCAGTACTTC. The encoded protein is CATRGLAGVEQYF.

The chain has TRBV3-1 and TRBJ1-5; 8 bases are shared with TRBD1. CDR3 size: 14 residues. In germline, CDR1 is LGHDT, CDR2 YNNKEL (reference sequence). The ends lost 4 bases at V and 6 bases at J; junction bases unmatched: 5. The CDR3 DNA reads TGTGCCAGCAGCCTAGGACAGGGAGGTCAGCCCCAGCATTTT. Translated: CASSLGQGGQPQHF.

The chain uses TRBV20-1 and TRBJ1-6; D ambiguous. V was pared by 0 bases and J by 0 bases, with 12 bases between. This CDR3 has 17 residues. Germline V lookup: CDR1 DFQATT, CDR2 SNEGSKA (reference sequence). The CDR3 coding sequence is TGCAGTGCTAGAGATCATGGGGAGAGCTCCTATAATTCACCCCTCCACTTT. Encoded protein: CSARDHGESSYNSPLHF.

Within the sample, this clonotype is medium-sized (0.01 to 0.1%). The chain links TRBV12-3 or TRBV12-4 to TRBJ1-5, with 10 positions matching TRBD1. The CDR3 runs to 19 residues. J was trimmed by 0 bases and V by 5 bases; bases with no gene match: 13. The CDR3 nucleotides are TGTGCCAGCAGTCCCCTGAGGGGGACAGGGGTTGGTAGCAATCAGCCCCAGCATTTT. Residues: CASSPLRGTGVGSNQPQHF.

The chain couples TRBV5-4 to TRBJ1-2; D possibly corresponds to TRBD1 (6 bases). Germline V lookup: CDR1 SGHNT, CDR2 YYREEE (reference sequence). With 4 bases removed from V and 3 bases from J, the gap between germline ends came to 19 bases. This CDR3 comprises 16 residues. The CDR3: CASSRGGAMTDYGYTF. The DNA of the CDR3 is TGTGCCAGCAGCCGTGGGGGGGCCATGACTGACTATGGCTACACCTTC. Together with reference TRBV5-4 and TRBJ1-2, the CDR3 gives the full variable domain: ETGVTQSPTHLIKTRGQQVTLRCSSQSGHNTVSWYQQALGQGPQFIFQYYREEENGRGNFPPRFSGLQFPNYSSELNVNALELDDSALYLCASSRGGAMTDYGYTFGSGTRLTVV.

V and J are TRBV19 and TRBJ2-2, with TRBD2 as a possible D gene (6 bases). Trimming removed 7 bases at V and 3 bases at J, with 15 bases between. Germline-derived CDR1 and CDR2 are LNHDA and SQIVND (reference sequence). The CDR3 has 15 amino acids. The CDR3 protein is CASKMASDHTGELFF. The CDR3 coding sequence is TGTGCCAGTAAGATGGCTAGCGACCACACCGGGGAGCTGTTTTTT. The complete variable domain, with remaining parts taken from reference TRBV19 and TRBJ2-2, reads DGGITQSPKYLFRKEGQNVTLSCEQNLNHDAMYWYRQDPGQGLRLIYYSQIVNDFQKGDIAEGYSVSREKKESFPLTVTSAQKNPTAFYLCASKMASDHTGELFFGEGSRLTVL.

The J gene is TRBJ1-2, the V gene TRBV5-1; D possibly corresponds to TRBD1 (5 bases). V lost 4 bases and J 6 bases, leaving 19 bases between the germline ends. This CDR3 has 15 residues. In germline, CDR1 is SGHRS, CDR2 YFSETQ. The CDR3 protein is CASSPRAPPRDGYTF. In nucleotides, the CDR3 is TGCGCCAGCAGCCCGAGGGCCCCCCCCAGGGATGGCTACACCTTC.

This clonotype is labeled large. The chain uses TRBV30 and TRBJ1-2; D possibly corresponds to TRBD1 (5 bases). The CDR3 spans 14 residues. In germline, CDR1 is GTSNPN, CDR2 SVGIG (reference sequence). Trimming shortened V by 3 bases and J by 8 bases, and 19 bases separated the two germline ends. DNA of the CDR3: TGTGCCTGGAGCCAGGGAGAGGGGCGCGGGGGCTACACCTTC. It is translated as CAWSQGEGRGGYTF.